This entry lists 24 T cell receptor beta chains sequenced from one sample in a study of post-analysis software for immune sequencing data (dated by TCRdb to between 2014 and 2016). Findings and caveats that apply to the study as a whole: Patients showed significantly higher frequencies than controls for a handful of TRBV segments, among them TRBV5-6, TRBV5-1 and TRBV20-1.

Preparation of the library involved PCR. Sequencing relied on an Illumina HiSeq 2500. Unique molecular identifiers were incorporated into TCR beta cDNA libraries to reduce PCR and sequencing biases. In TCRdb, the public reads were trimmed at Q25 with fastp and aligned with MiXCR, with productive beta chains retained. Entries that share a CDR3 protein sequence are merged under the most common genes and DNA. In all, the sample holds 800,000 to 950,000 distinct CDR3 sequences, and 53% of those were seen once. The ten largest clonotypes hold 4.6% of the sample. These receptors' targets are unknown. Sequencing was carried out using blood. The source is a girl between 5 and 17 years old with multiple sclerosis.

The gene calls are TRBV3-1 and TRBJ2-1; TRBD2 aligns across 8 bases. The germline CDR1 and CDR2 sequences are LGHDT and YNNKEL (reference sequence). V trimming: 5 bases; J trimming: 4 bases; junction bases outside the gene matches: 7. CDR3 size: 15 residues. CDR3 sequence: CASSITSGDYNEQFF. CDR3 coding DNA: TGTGCCAGCAGCATTACTAGCGGAGATTACAATGAGCAGTTCTTC.

The J gene is TRBJ1-1, the V gene TRBV9, with TRBD1 as a possible D gene (6 bases). The CDR3 runs to 15 residues. CDR1 and CDR2 (germline): SGDLS, YYNGEE. With 6 bases removed from V and 0 bases from J, the gap between germline ends came to 15 bases. Here the CDR3 DNA reads TGTGCCAGCAACAACAGGACAGTCATGAACACTGAAGCTTTCTTT. Its protein is CASNNRTVMNTEAFF.

This sequence joins TRBV25-1 and TRBJ1-2; D is possibly TRBD1 (6 bases). In germline, CDR1 is MGHDK, CDR2 SYGVNS. Trimming pared 4 bases from V and 8 bases from J, leaving 17 bases between. This CDR3 has 14 amino acids. The DNA of the CDR3 is TGTGCCAGCAGTGCCAACAGGGAACTTAACGGCTACACCTTC. The encoded protein is CASSANRELNGYTF.

The chain carries TRBV20-1 and TRBJ2-1, with 15 bases fitting TRBD2. Trimming removed 0 bases from V and 4 bases from J; junction bases left unmatched: 7. The CDR3 extends over 18 amino acids. Germline lookup yields CDR1 DFQATT and CDR2 SNEGSKA (reference sequence). The CDR3 region has the DNA TGCAGTGCTAGAGATTGGACTAGCGGGGGGGAGACGTACAATGAGCAGTTCTTC. Its protein is CSARDWTSGGETYNEQFF.

This clonotype was seen only a few times. The gene calls are TRBV10-3 and TRBJ1-2, with TRBD1 as a possible D gene (6 bases). V was cut by 0 bases and J by 4 bases, with 9 bases left in between. The CDR3 totals 14 residues. Germline-derived CDR1 and CDR2 are ENHRY and SYGVKD. As DNA, the CDR3 is TGTGCCATCAGTGAGTCGGGGGGCGGCTATGGCTACACCTTC. Translating gives CAISESGGGYGYTF.

This clonotype was recorded once. The chain recombines TRBV12-3 or TRBV12-4 with TRBJ2-7; 8 bases are a match to TRBD2. The J call is in doubt because the DNA end fits TRBJ2-5 better. There are 16 residues in the CDR3. CDR3: CASSFRASGCGETQYF. The CDR3, as DNA: TGTGCCAGCAGTTTCCGGGCTAGCGGGTGTGGAGAGACCCAGTACTTC.

The CDR3, as DNA: TGTGCCACCAGCAGATATAGCGGAGTTGGGAACTCCTACGAGCAGTACTTC. It translates to CATSRYSGVGNSYEQYF. V usage is TRBV15 and J usage is TRBJ2-7; possibly TRBD2 for D (6 bases). V lost 2 bases to trimming and J lost 0 bases, with 17 bases between them. The germline V gene encodes CDR1 LNHNV and CDR2 YYDKDF (reference sequence). This CDR3 is 17 amino acids long.

The chain joins TRBV11-2 to TRBJ2-1; either TRBD1 or TRBD2 may supply D (5 bases each). V dropped 1 base and J dropped 12 bases, with 19 bases sitting between them. This CDR3 is 15 amino acids long. Germline assignment: CDR1 SGHAT and CDR2 FQNNGV. CDR3 bases: TGTGCCAGCAGCTTAGTTCGAGGGGATTTTCGGGCGCAGTTCTTC. Amino acid sequence: CASSLVRGDFRAQFF.

The chain is built from TRBV3-1 and TRBJ1-1; perhaps TRBD1 as D (6 bases). Germline V lookup: CDR1 LGHDT, CDR2 YNNKEL (reference sequence). CDR3 length: 15 residues. V gave up 4 bases and J gave up 5 bases, with 17 bases separating them. CDR3 in amino acids: CASSPGIRGGTEAFF. The CDR3 DNA sequence: TGTGCCAGCAGCCCGGGGATCAGAGGGGGGACTGAAGCTTTCTTT.

The chain combines TRBV29-1 with TRBJ2-7, with D tentatively TRBD2 (6 bases). The germline V gene encodes CDR1 SQVTM and CDR2 ANQGSEA. The CDR3 totals 12 residues. V lost 6 bases, J lost 7 bases, and 16 bases lay in between. Here the CDR3 reads CSVRLERREQYF. DNA for the CDR3: TGCAGCGTAAGACTAGAACGCAGGGAGCAGTACTTC.

The rearrangement links TRBV28 to TRBJ1-5, with 10 positions matching TRBD1. The ends lost 7 bases at V and 4 bases at J; junction bases unmatched: 4. The CDR3 runs to 14 residues. Germline CDR1 and CDR2: MDHEN and SYDVKM. CDR3 region: CASIDRGRNQPQHF. The DNA for the CDR3 is TGTGCCAGCATAGACAGGGGGCGAAATCAGCCCCAGCATTTT.

V is TRBV20-1 and J is TRBJ2-7; 10 bases align to TRBD2. The J call may not be correct, given that the DNA end is closer to TRBJ2-5. The CDR3 runs to 16 residues. The V gene's germline CDR1 is DFQATT and CDR2 SNEGSKA (reference sequence). In DNA form, the CDR3 reads TGCAGTGCTACAACAGTGCTAGCGGGGGAGCAAGAGACCCAGTACTTC. Translated, it gives CSATTVLAGEQETQYF.

This clonotype was recorded a few times. The gene calls are TRBV6-6 and TRBJ2-7; TRBD1 is a possible D gene (6 bases). V lost 0 bases and J 6 bases, leaving 6 bases between the germline ends. CDR3 length: 12 residues. Looked up from germline, CDR1 is MNHNY and CDR2 is SVGAGI (reference sequence). This chain's CDR3 is CASSYSGGEQYF. CDR3 nucleotide sequence: TGTGCCAGCAGTTACTCAGGGGGCGAGCAGTACTTC.

This sequence joins TRBV6-5 and TRBJ2-4, with D possibly matching TRBD1 (6 bases). The CDR3 is 16 amino acids. Germline lookup yields CDR1 MNHEY and CDR2 SVGAGI. The V gene lost 2 bases and the J gene lost 0 bases, with 11 bases spanning the gap. This CDR3 reads CASSYDRMVAKNIQYF. The CDR3 coding sequence is TGTGCCAGCAGTTACGACAGGATGGTAGCCAAAAACATTCAGTACTTC.

V usage is TRBV29-1 and J usage is TRBJ2-7; tentatively, D is TRBD1 or TRBD2 (5 bases each). The CDR3 has 14 residues. Germline V gene data show CDR1 as SQVTM and CDR2 as ANQGSEA. Trimming cost V 6 bases and J 3 bases, with 18 bases left between them. CDR3 protein: CSVRLGRNVYEQYF. CDR3 nucleotide sequence: TGCAGCGTGAGACTGGGACGGAACGTCTACGAGCAGTACTTC.

This chain uses TRBV18 with TRBJ1-1; a weak D match, TRBD1 (6 bases). From germline, CDR1 is KGHSH and CDR2 LQKENI. Trimming cost V 3 bases and J 0 bases, with 14 bases left between them. CDR3 length: 16 residues. The CDR3 DNA reads TGTGCCAGCTCACCGACAGGAATCCCGATGAACACTGAAGCTTTCTTT. It is translated as CASSPTGIPMNTEAFF.

The chain combines TRBV10-3 with TRBJ2-3, with D uncertain. Trimming took off 2 bases at V and 0 bases at J, with 15 bases between the two ends. The CDR3 consists of 17 residues. Germline V gives CDR1 ENHRY, CDR2 SYGVKD. CDR3 sequence reads: CAISERRHSSSTDTQYF. The CDR3 coding sequence is TGTGCCATCAGTGAGCGGCGGCACAGCTCTAGCACAGATACGCAGTATTTT.

The gene calls are TRBV5-1 and TRBJ2-7, with TRBD1 matching 8 bases. The CDR3 runs to 14 residues. V was pared by 5 bases and J by 3 bases, with 7 bases of the junction left unmatched. The germline CDR1 and CDR2 sequences are SGHRS and YFSETQ. DNA of the CDR3: TGCGCCAGCAGTAACGCAGGGGGCCTCTACGAGCAGTACTTC. This codes for CASSNAGGLYEQYF.

This chain joins TRBV6-1 and TRBJ2-1; D unclear. CDR1 and CDR2 from the germline V gene are MNHNS and SASEGT. Trimming removed 2 bases from V and 8 bases from J, with 13 bases in between. This CDR3 spans 14 amino acids. For the CDR3, the DNA is TGTGCCAGCAGTGAATCGTTCTGGGTCGATGAGCAGTTCTTC. It specifies CASSESFWVDEQFF.

In DNA, the CDR3 is TGTGCCAGCAACCGTCTTGATCGCGAGCAGTACTTC. Its translation is CASNRLDREQYF. This rearrangement joins TRBV6-1 to TRBJ2-7; D not certain. The CDR3 length is 12 residues. Germline V lookup: CDR1 MNHNS, CDR2 SASEGT. The V gene lost 7 bases and the J gene lost 6 bases, with 13 bases spanning the gap.

The gene calls are TRBV7-9 and TRBJ2-7; D is perhaps TRBD2 (5 bases). This CDR3 has 15 residues. Germline V lookup: CDR1 SEHNR, CDR2 FQNEAQ (reference sequence). Between the trimmed V and J ends, which lost 3 bases and 2 bases, there was a span of 14 bases. CDR3 nucleotide sequence: TGTGCCAGCAGCTTTATCGGGATGGGTCCCTACGAGCAGTACTTC. Translation gives CASSFIGMGPYEQYF.

This clonotype was seen a handful of times. This chain links TRBV7-9 with TRBJ1-2; D ambiguous. Germline assignment: CDR1 SEHNR and CDR2 FQNEAQ (reference sequence). V was cut by 5 bases and J by 0 bases, with 13 bases left in between. The CDR3 is 15 amino acids. Written as DNA, the CDR3 is TGTGCCAGCAGCCTGGGCCTGGAGGCTAACTATGGCTACACCTTC. Residues: CASSLGLEANYGYTF.

The V and J genes are TRBV7-9 and TRBJ2-7; D tentatively reads TRBD1 or TRBD2 (6 bases each). Germline CDR1 SEHNR, CDR2 FQNEAQ (reference sequence). The CDR3 runs 13 residues. V was pared by 3 bases and J by 5 bases, with 11 bases between. The CDR3 region is CASSLGASDEQYF. CDR3 DNA: TGTGCCAGCAGCTTGGGGGCTAGCGACGAGCAGTACTTC.

This chain joins TRBV12-5 and TRBJ1-1; D gene unclear. CDR1 is LGHNT and CDR2 is FRNRAP in the germline V gene. This CDR3 has 12 amino acids. V lost 5 bases and J 3 bases, leaving 7 bases between the germline ends. This chain's CDR3 is CASGIGYTEAFF. CDR3 in DNA: TGTGCTAGTGGTATAGGGTACACTGAAGCTTTCTTT.